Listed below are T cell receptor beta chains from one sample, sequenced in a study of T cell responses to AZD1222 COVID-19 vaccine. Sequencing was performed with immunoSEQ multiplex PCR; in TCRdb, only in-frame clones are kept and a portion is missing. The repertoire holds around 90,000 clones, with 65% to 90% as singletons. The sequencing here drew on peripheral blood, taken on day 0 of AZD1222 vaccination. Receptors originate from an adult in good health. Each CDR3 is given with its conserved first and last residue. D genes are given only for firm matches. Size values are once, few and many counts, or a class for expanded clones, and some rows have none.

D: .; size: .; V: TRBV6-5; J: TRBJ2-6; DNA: TGTGCCAGCAGGGGCGAGGGGGGGGCAGGTAACGTCCTGACTTTC; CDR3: CASRGEGGAGNVLTF
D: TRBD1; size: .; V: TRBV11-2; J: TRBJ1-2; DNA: TGTGCCAGCAGCTCGCAAGGGGGCGTCTATGGCTACACCTTC; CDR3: CASSSQGGVYGYTF
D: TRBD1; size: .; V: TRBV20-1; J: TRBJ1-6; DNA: TGCAGTGCTAGTTTCCCGGGACAGAGCTCCTATAATTCACCCCTCCACTTT; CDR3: CSASFPGQSSYNSPLHF
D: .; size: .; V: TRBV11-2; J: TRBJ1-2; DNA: TGTGCCACGCAGGGGCCGGGTGCTGACGGCTACACCTTC; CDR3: CATQGPGADGYTF
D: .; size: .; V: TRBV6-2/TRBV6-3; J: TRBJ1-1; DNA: TGTGCCAGCAGTTTTTTGGGGGGCACTGAAGCTTTCTTT; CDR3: CASSFLGGTEAFF
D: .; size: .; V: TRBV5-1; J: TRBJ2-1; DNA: TGCGCCAGCAGCACCTACCGAAGCTCCTACAATGAGCAGTTCTTC; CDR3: CASSTYRSSYNEQFF
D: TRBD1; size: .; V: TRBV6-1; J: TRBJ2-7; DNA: TGTGCCAGCAGTGAAGCCGGGACAGGGGCCTACGAGCAGTACTTC; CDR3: CASSEAGTGAYEQYF
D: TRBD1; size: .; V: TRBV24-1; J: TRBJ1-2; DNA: TGTGCCACCAATACAGGGGATCAAGGCGGCTACACCTTC; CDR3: CATNTGDQGGYTF
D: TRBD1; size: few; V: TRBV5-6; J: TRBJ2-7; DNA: TGTGCCAGCAGCCGGGACAGGGGCTCCTACGAGCAGTACTTC; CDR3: CASSRDRGSYEQYF
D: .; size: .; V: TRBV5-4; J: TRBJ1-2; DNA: TGTGCCAGCAGCACCCTGACAGGACCGTATGGCTACACCTTC; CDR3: CASSTLTGPYGYTF
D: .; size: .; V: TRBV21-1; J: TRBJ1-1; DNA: TGTGCCAGCAGCAAAGTCCCGGGACAGGGGGCGAACACTGAAGCTTTCTTT; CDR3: CASSKVPGQGANTEAFF
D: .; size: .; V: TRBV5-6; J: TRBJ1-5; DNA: TGTGCCAGCAGCCGAAGTAACAATCAGCCCCAGCATTTT; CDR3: CASSRSNNQPQHF
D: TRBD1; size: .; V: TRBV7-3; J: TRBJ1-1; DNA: TGTGCCAGCAGCCTCGGGACAGGGGGGAAAACTGAAGCTTTCTTT; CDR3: CASSLGTGGKTEAFF
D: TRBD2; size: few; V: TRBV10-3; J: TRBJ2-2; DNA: TGTGCCATCATGGCAGCGGGGGCGGACACCGGGGAGCTGTTTTTT; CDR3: CAIMAAGADTGELFF
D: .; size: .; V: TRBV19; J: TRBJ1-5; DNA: TGTGCCAGTACCTCTGACGGAGCAGGGAGATATAGCAATCAGCCCCAGCATTTT; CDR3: CASTSDGAGRYSNQPQHF
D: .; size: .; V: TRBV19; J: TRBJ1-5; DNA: TGTGCCAGCAGGGAGGGTAGAGGTGGCAATCAGCCCCAGCATTTT; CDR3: CASREGRGGNQPQHF
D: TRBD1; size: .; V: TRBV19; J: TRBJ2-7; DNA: TGTGCCAGTAGTTCAGACAGGGGATACGAGCAGTACTTC; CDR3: CASSSDRGYEQYF
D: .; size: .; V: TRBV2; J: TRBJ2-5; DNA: TGTGCCAGCCGGGCGAATCCGGGGGCGGAGACCCAGTACTTC; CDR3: CASRANPGAETQYF
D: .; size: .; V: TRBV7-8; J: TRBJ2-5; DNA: TGTGCCAGCAGCTTAGCCGGGTTTTTGGGGTCCAGTGAGACCCAGTACTTC; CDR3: CASSLAGFLGSSETQYF
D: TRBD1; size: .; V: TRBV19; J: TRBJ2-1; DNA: TGTGCCAGTACCCTGGCAGGGGGTCGCGGCAATGAGCAGTTCTTC; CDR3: CASTLAGGRGNEQFF
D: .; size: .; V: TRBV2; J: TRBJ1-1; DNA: TGTGCCAGCTCTCAACAGGGTGGTGATTCTGAAGCTTTCTTT; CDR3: CASSQQGGDSEAFF
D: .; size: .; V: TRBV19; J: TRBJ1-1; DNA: TGTGCCAGTAGCCCAAACCTCGGACGGATGATGAACACTGAAGCTTTCTTT; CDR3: CASSPNLGRMMNTEAFF
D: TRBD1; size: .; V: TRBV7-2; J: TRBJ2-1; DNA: TGTGCCAGCAGGCCACGAAGTCCCGGGACAGGCGTGCCCAATGAGCAGTTCTTC; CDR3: CASRPRSPGTGVPNEQFF